A single sample is the source of the 11 T cell receptor beta chains below, sequenced in a study of glioma-infiltrating T cells. The iRepertoire nested amplicon-rescue multiplex PCR amplified TCR alpha and beta CDR3s from RNA. TCRdb reanalysed the multiplex PCR reads using MiXCR and keeps one entry per CDR3 protein. The data contain about 380,000 distinct CDR3 sequences, roughly two fifths of them singletons. The sample taken for sequencing was glioma tissue, nonneoplastic brain tissue, or PBMCs (not recorded which). These receptor sequences come from a human donor with low-grade glioma or glioblastoma, undergoing nonglioma brain surgery, or in good health (not recorded which).

Comments on this clonotype: This is likely a read error, given that the CDR3 carries no conserved phenylalanine or tryptophan at its end. The V and J genes are TRBV4-3 and TRBJ2-1, with 9 positions matching TRBD2. V lost 1 base, J lost 9 bases, and 4 bases stayed unmatched. Germline assignment: CDR1 LGHNA and CDR2 YSLEER. There are 14 residues in the CDR3. The CDR3 here is CASSQGPTSGEQFS. DNA for the CDR3: TGCGCCAGCAGCCAAGGCCCGACTAGCGGTGAGCAGTTCTCC.

V usage is TRBV10-3 and J usage is TRBJ2-7; possibly TRBD2 for D (5 bases). Germline V gene lookup returns CDR1 ENHRY and CDR2 SYGVKD. The CDR3 totals 12 residues. The V end was cut by 4 bases, the J end by 7 bases, with 11 bases between. CDR3 DNA sequence: TGTGCCATCAGTGCTAGCTTCGGGGAGCAGTACTTC. Its translation is CAISASFGEQYF.

Details on this clonotype: A much bigger clone sits one base away, suggesting this may be a read error. The V call is TRBV28, the J call TRBJ2-2, with D possibly TRBD2 on 5 matching bases. The V gene's germline CDR1 is MDHEN and CDR2 SYDVKM. The CDR3 has 16 amino acids. This chain's CDR3 is CASSLFGSLNTGDLFF. The CDR3 DNA is TGTGCCAGCAGTTTATTCGGCTCGCTGAACACCGGGGATCTGTTTTTT.

This clonotype occurred a few times. This sequence joins TRBV5-1 and TRBJ2-3; TRBD2 aligns across 8 bases. Germline CDR1 is SGHRS and CDR2 is YFSETQ. This CDR3 spans 15 amino acids. The V and J ends lost 3 bases and 1 base, in that order; junction bases with no gene match: 4. CDR3 sequence reads: CASSSTSAGTDTQYF. The DNA for the CDR3 is TGCGCCAGCAGCTCGACTAGCGCGGGCACAGATACGCAGTATTTT.

This clonotype was found once. It may be a read error: a sequence one base away is much more abundant. The chain joins TRBV28 to TRBJ2-5; the match to TRBD1 covers 9 bases. Losses at the gene ends were 6 bases for V and 4 bases for J; bases not matched to a gene: 9. The V gene's germline CDR1 is MDHEN and CDR2 SYDVKM. This CDR3 is 15 amino acids long. CDR3 coding DNA: TGTGCCAGCAGCAGCCCCGGGACAGGGAGAGAGACCCAGTACTTC. This translates into CASSSPGTGRETQYF.

V and J are TRBV20-1 and TRBJ2-1; D unclear. The CDR3 totals 12 residues. V shed 6 bases and J shed 8 bases, with 14 bases lying between them. Germline V gene data show CDR1 as DFQATT and CDR2 as SNEGSKA (reference sequence). The CDR3 sequence is CSAVRVVDEQFF. CDR3 DNA: TGCAGTGCCGTCCGGGTTGTCGATGAGCAGTTCTTC.

This clonotype appeared once. Because it lacks the conserved phenylalanine or tryptophan at the end, this CDR3 is likely a read error. This chain links TRBV6-6 with TRBJ1-5; TRBD1 is a possible D gene (6 bases). The CDR3 has 15 residues. CDR1 MNHNY and CDR2 SVGAGI come from the germline V gene (reference sequence). Here the CDR3 reads CASSYSTQGQQPQHL. As DNA, the CDR3 is TGTGCAAGCAGTTACTCGACCCAGGGACAACAGCCCCAGCATCTT.

This chain links TRBV20-1 with TRBJ1-6, with D hard to call. This CDR3 comprises 15 residues. In germline, CDR1 is DFQATT, CDR2 SNEGSKA (reference sequence). V was shortened by 5 bases and J by 0 bases, with 11 bases between the two germline ends. The CDR3 loop reads CSAADINSYNSPLHF. CDR3 in DNA: TGCAGTGCTGCCGACATAAACTCCTATAATTCACCCCTCCACTTT.

The chain recombines TRBV18 with TRBJ1-1; D call uncertain. The germline V gene encodes CDR1 KGHSH and CDR2 LQKENI. The CDR3 runs 13 residues. V was cut by 1 base and J by 3 bases, with 6 bases left in between. The CDR3 loop reads CASSPQRDTEAFF. DNA of the CDR3: TGTGCCAGCTCACCACAGAGAGACACTGAAGCTTTCTTT.

For this clonotype: Germline and junction disagree at one end, which may indicate a read error. The CDR3 bases are TGTGCCAGCAGTTATCCAGGAGATGGGCAGCACTTC. Translation gives CASSYPGDGQHF. The J gene is TRBJ2-7, the V gene TRBV6-6; D is unclear. Germline assignment: CDR1 MNHNY and CDR2 SVGAGI (reference sequence). This CDR3 comprises 12 residues.

The chain uses TRBV20-1 and TRBJ2-5, with D possibly being TRBD1 (5 bases). The V end lost 2 bases, the J end lost 4 bases, and 8 bases lay between the germline ends. Germline values: CDR1 DFQATT, CDR2 SNEGSKA (reference sequence). CDR3 length: 12 amino acids. The CDR3 nucleotides are TGCAGTGCTAGACTGCAGGGAGAGACCCAGTACTTC. The encoded protein is CSARLQGETQYF.